Described below is a single T cell receptor (beta chain) sequence and its context. What it recognizes is unknown. Germline V lookup: CDR1 LNHDA, CDR2 SQIVND (reference sequence). V was pared by 4 bases and J by 5 bases, with 6 bases of the junction left unmatched. The CDR3 sequence is 14 residues long. This sample stems from a study of breast tumors, draining lymph nodes, adjacent tissues. Overall study findings and caveats: Findings are consistent with lymph node origin and intratumoral expansion of most tumor T cells. Compared with basal-like, luminal-like tumors shared significantly more repertoire with nontumor tissue. Tumor repertoires ranked between lymph nodes and nontumor tissue in diversity, with V and J gene preferences.

TCRdb re-called the multiplex PCR reads with MiXCR, one entry per CDR3 protein. The data contain about 230,000 distinct CDR3 sequences, 32% of them seen just once; the ten biggest clones take up around 1.5%. Samples came from axillary lymph nodes draining the breast cancer. The sequence was collected from a female donor with breast cancer. Some clones in this sample may be carry-over from other donors' samples. The specimen sequenced was axillary lymph node tissue. This chain links TRBV19 with TRBJ1-1; 8 nucleotides line up with TRBD1. The CDR3 here is CASSKQGAQTEAFF. The CDR3, as DNA: TGTGCCAGTAGTAAGCAGGGGGCGCAAACTGAAGCTTTCTTT.